Detailed here is one TCR beta chain. The sort gate was single viable CD3+CD4+CD8-CD45RO+ cells for memory CD4+ T cells. Method: immunoSEQ multiplex PCR; TCRdb's copy keeps in-frame clones and lacks some. This sample has approximately 65,000 clones; approximately 71% occur once, and the top ten carry 0.88%. This entry belongs to a study of memory CD4+ T cells and cytomegalovirus serostatus. Germline CDR1 reads LNHDA; CDR2 reads SQIVND (reference sequence). Losses at the gene ends were 3 bases for V and 3 bases for J; bases not matched to a gene: 4. CDR3 length: 15 amino acids. The chain has TRBV19 and TRBJ2-5; 10 nucleotides match TRBD2. Sequenced material: memory CD4+ T cells from blood. The TCR sequence derives from an adult in good health and CMV-seronegative. The CDR3 loop is CASSMTSGREETQYF. DNA of the CDR3: TGTGCCAGTAGTATGACTAGCGGGCGAGAAGAGACCCAGTACTTC.